This T cell receptor beta chain is from a study of blood T cell repertoires in COVID-19. At the level of the study: Collection of acute and convalescent COVID-19 samples took place in the United States, Italy and Spain.

CDR3 length equals 14 residues. The V gene's germline CDR1 is LNHDA and CDR2 SQIVND (reference sequence). Deletions cut 3 bases from V and 0 bases from J, with 7 bases between. Some clones are missing from TCRdb's copy, which holds only in-frame ones; the method was immunoSEQ multiplex PCR. The data show about 26,000 clones, 90% seen once. Input material: peripheral blood. This chain joins TRBV19 and TRBJ2-3; D gene ambiguous. The TCR originated in a man aged 65 to 85 with acute or convalescent COVID-19. As DNA, the CDR3 is TGTGCCAGTAGTATTATGGCTAGCACAGATACGCAGTATTTT. Translation: CASSIMASTDTQYF.